These T cell receptor beta chains were read from a single sample in a study of PD-L1 blockade in urothelial cancer. The method was immunoSEQ multiplex PCR; TCRdb's version includes in-frame clones alone and lacks a portion of them. The sample comprises 60,000 to 70,000 clones, approximately 75% of which are singletons, and 1.5% to 2% rests with the top ten. Sequenced here: PBMCs, sampled around atezolizumab (anti-PD-L1) treatment. Receptor source: an older man with urothelial cancer. Each CDR3 is given without its conserved first and last residue. The order of the fields is V gene, clone size, J gene, CDR3 protein. The size of a clone is reported for some rows only, either as once, few or many, or as a class for expanded clones.

TRBV10-3	-	TRBJ2-1	AISESAGGGRNEQF
TRBV28	once	TRBJ2-1	ASSSHLAGGAYNEQF
TRBV28	few	TRBJ2-2	ASNGQAFTGELF
TRBV28	-	TRBJ1-4	ASSFLSGFVGKLF
TRBV6-6	once	TRBJ2-2	ASRRLARQIPGELF
TRBV6-6	-	TRBJ2-2	ASTMGAVTGELF
TRBV12-5	-	TRBJ2-7	ASGPGQVGSYEQY
TRBV5-1	-	TRBJ1-5	ASRSQSNQPQH
TRBV7-9	-	TRBJ1-5	ASSLRGDQPQH
TRBV7-9	-	TRBJ2-2	ASSPAGGANTGELF
TRBV6-5	once	TRBJ2-7	ASSYRGQDYEQY
TRBV6-5	-	TRBJ2-3	ASSYVASGRTQY
TRBV4-1	-	TRBJ2-7	ASSQGEAAGKEEQY
TRBV14	-	TRBJ1-1	ASSYGTGGEVWTEAF
TRBV11-2	few	TRBJ2-7	ASSLEPSGGEQY
TRBV7-8	once	TRBJ1-1	ASSLGAQGVRTEAF
TRBV19	-	TRBJ2-3	ASSKTSGLDTQY
TRBV15	-	TRBJ2-3	ATSRGGSGGRGTDTQY